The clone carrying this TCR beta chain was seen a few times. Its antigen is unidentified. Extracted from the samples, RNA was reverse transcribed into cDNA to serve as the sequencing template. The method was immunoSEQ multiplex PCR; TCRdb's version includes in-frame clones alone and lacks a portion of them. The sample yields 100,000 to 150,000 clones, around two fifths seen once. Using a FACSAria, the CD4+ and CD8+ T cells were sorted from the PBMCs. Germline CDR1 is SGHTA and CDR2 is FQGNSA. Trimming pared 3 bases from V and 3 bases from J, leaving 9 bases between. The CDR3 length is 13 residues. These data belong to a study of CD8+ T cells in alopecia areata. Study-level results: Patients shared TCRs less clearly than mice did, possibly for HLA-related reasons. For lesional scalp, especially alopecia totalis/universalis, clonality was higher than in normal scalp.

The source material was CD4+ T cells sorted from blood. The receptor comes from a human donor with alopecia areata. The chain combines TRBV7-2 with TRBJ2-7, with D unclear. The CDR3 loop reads CASSLGLFYEQYF. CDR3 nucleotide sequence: TGTGCCAGCAGCTTGGGCCTGTTCTACGAGCAGTACTTC.